Listed here is a single T cell receptor (beta chain). The CDR3 extends over 14 amino acids. Germline CDR1 reads SGHKS; CDR2 reads YYEKEE (reference sequence). Germline trimming cut 4 bases from V and 5 bases from J; bases unmatched to any gene: 8. This sample is part of a study of blood T cell repertoires in COVID-19. Data came from immunoSEQ multiplex PCR; TCRdb stores just in-frame clones and leaves some out. The data show about 440,000 clones, nearly 90% seen once. The gene calls are TRBV5-5 and TRBJ1-2; 7 bases map to TRBD1. This TCR was recovered from a woman aged 18-35 years with acute COVID-19. What was sequenced was PBMCs or T cells enriched from blood (not recorded which). CDR3 nucleotides: TGTGCCAGCAGCCCAGACAGGGTTGCATATGGCTACACCTTC. Its protein is CASSPDRVAYGYTF.